The T cell receptor (beta chain) under discussion was sequenced for a study of tissue T cells after allogeneic stem cell transplantation. Notes on the study in general: Few T cell clones were shared across patients, but motif clusters showed tissue-specific shared signatures. This small cohort was clinically heterogeneous, and sampling depth was a limitation. In patients and mice, blood and spleen missed much of tissue repertoire.

As to time point: mouse harvest day 7 after allogeneic transplant. Each mouse received 10^7 T-cell-depleted marrow cells plus 10^6 splenic CD5+ T cells by tail vein. In its sample, this clone was seen once. The antigen remains unidentified. Gene names and germline refer to mouse. Read data end 1 residue before the CDR3 end; the end is taken from the germline J gene. TCRbeta CDR3 was sequenced at survey depth with template counts. Method: immunoSEQ multiplex PCR; TCRdb's copy keeps in-frame clones and lacks some. The sample includes approximately 5,000 clones, more than 40% seen only once; the top ten take 6.5%. Germline V gives CDR1 SGHND, CDR2 FRSKSL. Trimming pared 3 bases from V and 14 bases from J, leaving 8 bases between. There are 11 residues in the CDR3.

The sequence came from a female BALB/c mouse given C57BL/6 T cells with graft-versus-host disease after an allogeneic hematopoietic cell transplant. The sequencing input was gut tissue. The V and J genes are TRBV15 and TRBJ1-6, with D uncertain. TRBJ1-6 is known as an ORF, though its function is uncertain. CDR3 bases read: TGTGCCAGCAGTTTTGAGGGTACCCTCTAC. This encodes CASSFEGTLY. The entire CDR3 protein is CASSFEGTLYF.